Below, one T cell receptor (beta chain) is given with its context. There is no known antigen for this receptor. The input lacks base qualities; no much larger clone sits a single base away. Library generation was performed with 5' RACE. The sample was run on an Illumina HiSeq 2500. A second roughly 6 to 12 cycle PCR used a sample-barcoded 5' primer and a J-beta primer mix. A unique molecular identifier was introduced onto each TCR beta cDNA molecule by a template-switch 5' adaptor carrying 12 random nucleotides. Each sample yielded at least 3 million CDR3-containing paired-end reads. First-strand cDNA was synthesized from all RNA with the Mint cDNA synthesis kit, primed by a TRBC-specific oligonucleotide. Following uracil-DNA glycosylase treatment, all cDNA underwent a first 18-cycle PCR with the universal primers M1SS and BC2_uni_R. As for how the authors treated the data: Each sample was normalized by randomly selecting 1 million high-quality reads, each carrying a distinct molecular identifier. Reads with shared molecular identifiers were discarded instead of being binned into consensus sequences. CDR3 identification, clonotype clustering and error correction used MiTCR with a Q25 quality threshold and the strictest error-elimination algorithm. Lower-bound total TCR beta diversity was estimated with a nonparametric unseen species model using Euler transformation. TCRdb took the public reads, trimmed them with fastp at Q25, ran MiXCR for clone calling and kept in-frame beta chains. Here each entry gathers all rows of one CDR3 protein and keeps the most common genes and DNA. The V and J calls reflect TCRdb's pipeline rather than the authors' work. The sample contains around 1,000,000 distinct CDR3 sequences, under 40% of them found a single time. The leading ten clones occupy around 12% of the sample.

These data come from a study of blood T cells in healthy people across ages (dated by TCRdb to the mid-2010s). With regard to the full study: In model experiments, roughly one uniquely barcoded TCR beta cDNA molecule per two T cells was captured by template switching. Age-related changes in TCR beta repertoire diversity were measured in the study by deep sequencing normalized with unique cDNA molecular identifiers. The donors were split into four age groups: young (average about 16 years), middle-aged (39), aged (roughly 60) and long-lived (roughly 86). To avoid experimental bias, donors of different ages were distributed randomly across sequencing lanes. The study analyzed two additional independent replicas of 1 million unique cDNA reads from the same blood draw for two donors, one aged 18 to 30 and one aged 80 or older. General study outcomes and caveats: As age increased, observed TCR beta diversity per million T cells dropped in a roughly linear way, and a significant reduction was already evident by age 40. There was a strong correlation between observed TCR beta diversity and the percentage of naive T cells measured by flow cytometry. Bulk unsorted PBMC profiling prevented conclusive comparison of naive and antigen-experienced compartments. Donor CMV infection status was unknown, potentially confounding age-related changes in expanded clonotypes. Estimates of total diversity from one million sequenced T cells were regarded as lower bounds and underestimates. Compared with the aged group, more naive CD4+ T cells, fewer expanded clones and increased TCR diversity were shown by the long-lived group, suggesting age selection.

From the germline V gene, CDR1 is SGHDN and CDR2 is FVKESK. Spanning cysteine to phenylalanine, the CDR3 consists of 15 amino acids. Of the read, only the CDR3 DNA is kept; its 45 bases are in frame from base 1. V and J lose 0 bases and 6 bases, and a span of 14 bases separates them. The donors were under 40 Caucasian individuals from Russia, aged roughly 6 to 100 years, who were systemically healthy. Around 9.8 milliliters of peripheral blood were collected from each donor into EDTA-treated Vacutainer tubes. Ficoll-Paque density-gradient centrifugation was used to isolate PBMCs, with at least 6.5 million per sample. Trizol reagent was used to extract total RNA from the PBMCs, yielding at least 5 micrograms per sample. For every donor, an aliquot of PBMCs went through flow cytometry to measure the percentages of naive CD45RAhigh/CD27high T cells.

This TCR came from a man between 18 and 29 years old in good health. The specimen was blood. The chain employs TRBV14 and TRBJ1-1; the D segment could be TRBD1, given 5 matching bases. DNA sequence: TGTGCCAGCAGCCAAGATCGTGGGGCCCGGGCTGAAGCTTTCTTT. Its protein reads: CASSQDRGARAEAFF.